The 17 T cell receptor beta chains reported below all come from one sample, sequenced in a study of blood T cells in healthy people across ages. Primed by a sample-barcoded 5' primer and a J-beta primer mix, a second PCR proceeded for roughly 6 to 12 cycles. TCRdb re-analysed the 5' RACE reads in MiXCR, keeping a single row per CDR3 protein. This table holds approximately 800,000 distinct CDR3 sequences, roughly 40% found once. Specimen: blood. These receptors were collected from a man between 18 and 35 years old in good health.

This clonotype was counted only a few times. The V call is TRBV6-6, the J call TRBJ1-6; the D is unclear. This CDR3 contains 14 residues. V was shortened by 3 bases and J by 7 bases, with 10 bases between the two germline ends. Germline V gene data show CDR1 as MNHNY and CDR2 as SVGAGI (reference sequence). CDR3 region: CASSYGVDNSPLHF. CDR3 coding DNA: TGTGCCAGCAGTTATGGGGTAGACAATTCACCCCTCCACTTT.

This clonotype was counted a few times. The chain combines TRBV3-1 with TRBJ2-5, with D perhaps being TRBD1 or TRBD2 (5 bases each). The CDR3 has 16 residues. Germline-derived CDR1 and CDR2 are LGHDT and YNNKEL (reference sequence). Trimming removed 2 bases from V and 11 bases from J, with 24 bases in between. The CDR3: CASSQKVGTEYNEQYF. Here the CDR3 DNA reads TGTGCCAGCAGCCAAAAGGTAGGGACCGAATACAATGAGCAGTACTTC.

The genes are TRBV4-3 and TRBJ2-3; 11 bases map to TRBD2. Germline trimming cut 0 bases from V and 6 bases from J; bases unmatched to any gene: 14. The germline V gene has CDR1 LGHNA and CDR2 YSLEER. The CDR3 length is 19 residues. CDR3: CASSQDPLLASGGWDTQYF. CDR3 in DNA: TGCGCCAGCAGCCAAGATCCCTTGCTCGCTAGCGGGGGGTGGGATACGCAGTATTTT.

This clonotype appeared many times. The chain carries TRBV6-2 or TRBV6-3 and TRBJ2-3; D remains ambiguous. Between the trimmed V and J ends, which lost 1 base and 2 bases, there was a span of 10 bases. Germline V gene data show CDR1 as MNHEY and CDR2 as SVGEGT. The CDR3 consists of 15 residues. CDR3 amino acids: CASSYLAQYTDTQYF. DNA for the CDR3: TGTGCCAGCAGTTACTTAGCTCAGTACACAGATACGCAGTATTTT.

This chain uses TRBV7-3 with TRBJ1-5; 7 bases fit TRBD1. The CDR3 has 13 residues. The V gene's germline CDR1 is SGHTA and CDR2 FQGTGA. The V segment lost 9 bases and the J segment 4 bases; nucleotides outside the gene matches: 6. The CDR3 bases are TGTGCCAGTCGGACCAGGGGGAATCAGCCCCAGCATTTT. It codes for CASRTRGNQPQHF.

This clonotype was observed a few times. In DNA, the CDR3 is TGCAGCTTCTGGACAGGGGCGGGGGAGCAGTTCTTC. This translates into CSFWTGAGEQFF. The chain recombines TRBV29-1 with TRBJ2-1; the match to TRBD1 covers 9 bases. Per germline, CDR1 SQVTM and CDR2 ANQGSEA. The CDR3 totals 12 residues. V lost 8 bases, J lost 10 bases, and 9 bases stayed unmatched.

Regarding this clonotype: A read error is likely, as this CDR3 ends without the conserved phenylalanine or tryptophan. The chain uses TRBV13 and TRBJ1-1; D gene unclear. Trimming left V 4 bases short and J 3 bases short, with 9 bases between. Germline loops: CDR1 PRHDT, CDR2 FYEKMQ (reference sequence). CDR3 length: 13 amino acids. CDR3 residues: CASSSERDTEAFS. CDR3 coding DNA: TGTGCCAGCAGCTCAGAGCGGGACACTGAAGCTTTCTCT.

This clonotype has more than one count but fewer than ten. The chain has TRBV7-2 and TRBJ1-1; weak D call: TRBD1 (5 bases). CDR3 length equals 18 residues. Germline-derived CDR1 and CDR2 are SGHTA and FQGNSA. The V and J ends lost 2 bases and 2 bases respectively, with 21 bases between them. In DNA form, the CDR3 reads TGTGCCAGCAGCTTAAAGGGCCCCCGGGGGGGGAGTAACACTGAAGCTTTCTTT. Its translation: CASSLKGPRGGSNTEAFF.

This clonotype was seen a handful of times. CDR3 protein: CATSDSKQGEAFF. In DNA, the CDR3 is TGTGCCACCAGTGATTCCAAACAGGGGGAAGCTTTCTTT. The chain has TRBV24-1 and TRBJ1-1, with 7 nucleotides matching TRBD1. Germline CDR1 KGHDR, CDR2 SFDVKD. The ends lost 2 bases at V and 8 bases at J; junction bases unmatched: 4. The CDR3 runs to 13 residues.

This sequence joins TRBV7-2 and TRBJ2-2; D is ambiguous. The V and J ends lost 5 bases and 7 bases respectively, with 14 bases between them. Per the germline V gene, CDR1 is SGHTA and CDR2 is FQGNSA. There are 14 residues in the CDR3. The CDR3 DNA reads TGTGCCAGCAGCCCCCCTAATTTTAACGGGGAGCTGTTTTTT. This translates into CASSPPNFNGELFF. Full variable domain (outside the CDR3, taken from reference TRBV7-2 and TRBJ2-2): GAGVSQSPSNKVTEKGKDVELRCDPISGHTALYWYRQSLGQGLEFLIYFQGNSAPDKSGLPSDRFSAERTGGSVSTLTIQRTQQEDSAVYLCASSPPNFNGELFFGEGSRLTVL.

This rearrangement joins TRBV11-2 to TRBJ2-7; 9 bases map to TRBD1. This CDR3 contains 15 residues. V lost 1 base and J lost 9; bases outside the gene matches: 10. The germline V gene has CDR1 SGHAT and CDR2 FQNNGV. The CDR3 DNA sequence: TGTGCCAGCAGCTTAGTGGGACAGGGAGTCTCCGGGCAGTACTTC. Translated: CASSLVGQGVSGQYF. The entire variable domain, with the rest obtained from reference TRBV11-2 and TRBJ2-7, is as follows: EAGVAQSPRYKIIEKRQSVAFWCNPISGHATLYWYQQILGQGPKLLIQFQNNGVVDDSQLPKDRFSAERLKGVDSTLKIQPAKLEDSAVYLCASSLVGQGVSGQYFGPGTRLTVT.

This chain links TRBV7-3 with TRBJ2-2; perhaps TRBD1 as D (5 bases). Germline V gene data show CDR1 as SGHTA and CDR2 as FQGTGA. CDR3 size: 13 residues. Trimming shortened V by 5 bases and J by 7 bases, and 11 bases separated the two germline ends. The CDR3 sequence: CASSREGVGELFF. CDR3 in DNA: TGTGCCAGCAGCAGAGAAGGGGTCGGGGAGCTGTTTTTT.

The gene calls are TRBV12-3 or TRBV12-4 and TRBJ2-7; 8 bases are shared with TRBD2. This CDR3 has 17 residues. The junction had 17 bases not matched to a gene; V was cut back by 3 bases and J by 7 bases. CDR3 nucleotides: TGTGCCAGCAGTTTGGGTAGTCGGACTAGCTCCTACAAGGAGCAGTACTTC. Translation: CASSLGSRTSSYKEQYF.

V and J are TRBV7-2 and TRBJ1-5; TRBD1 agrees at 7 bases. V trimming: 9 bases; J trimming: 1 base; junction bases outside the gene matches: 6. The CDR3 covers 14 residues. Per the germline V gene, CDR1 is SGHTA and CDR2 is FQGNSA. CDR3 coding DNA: TGTGCCAGTTCAGGGGGGTTCAGCAATCAGCCCCAGCATTTT. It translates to CASSGGFSNQPQHF.

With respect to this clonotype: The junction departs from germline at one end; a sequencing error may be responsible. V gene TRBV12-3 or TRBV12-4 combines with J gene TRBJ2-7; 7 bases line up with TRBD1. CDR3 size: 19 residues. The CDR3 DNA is TGCGCCGGCAGTCCCGGGTTCCGCAGGACAGGTTTAGGGTCCTACGAGCAGTACTTC. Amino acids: CAGSPGFRRTGLGSYEQYF.

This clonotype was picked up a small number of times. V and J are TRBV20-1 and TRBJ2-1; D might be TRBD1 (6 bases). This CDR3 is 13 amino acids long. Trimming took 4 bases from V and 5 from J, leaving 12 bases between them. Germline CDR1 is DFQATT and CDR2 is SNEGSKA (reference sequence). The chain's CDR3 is CSANRDTHNEQFF. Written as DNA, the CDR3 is TGCAGTGCTAACCGGGACACCCACAATGAGCAGTTCTTC.

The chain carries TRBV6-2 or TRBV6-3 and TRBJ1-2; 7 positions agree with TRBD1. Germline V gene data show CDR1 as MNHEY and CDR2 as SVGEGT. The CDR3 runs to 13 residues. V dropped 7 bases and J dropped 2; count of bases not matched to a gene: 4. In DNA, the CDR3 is TGTGCCAGCACCTCGGGACAGAACTATGGCTACACCTTC. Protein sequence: CASTSGQNYGYTF.